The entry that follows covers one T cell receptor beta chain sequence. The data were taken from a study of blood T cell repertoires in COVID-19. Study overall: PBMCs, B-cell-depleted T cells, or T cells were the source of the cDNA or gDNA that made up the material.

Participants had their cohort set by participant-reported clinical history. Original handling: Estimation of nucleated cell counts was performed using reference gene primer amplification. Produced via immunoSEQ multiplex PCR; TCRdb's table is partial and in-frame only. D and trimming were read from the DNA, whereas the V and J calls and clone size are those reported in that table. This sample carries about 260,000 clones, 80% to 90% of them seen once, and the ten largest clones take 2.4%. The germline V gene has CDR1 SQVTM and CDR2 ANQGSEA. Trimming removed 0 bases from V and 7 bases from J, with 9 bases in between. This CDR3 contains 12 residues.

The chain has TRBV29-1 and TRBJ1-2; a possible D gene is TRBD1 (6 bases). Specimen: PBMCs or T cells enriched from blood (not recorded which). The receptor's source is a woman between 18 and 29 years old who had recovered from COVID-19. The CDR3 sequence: CSVEEARGGYTF. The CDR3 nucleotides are TGCAGCGTTGAAGAGGCCAGGGGTGGCTACACCTTC.